This entry lists 32 T cell receptor beta chains sequenced from one sample in a study of cytomegalovirus exposure and HLA in healthy donors. PCR used 60 Vbeta primers and 13 Jbeta primers. Only in-frame clones appear in the TCRdb table, and some are missing; sequencing was by immunoSEQ multiplex PCR. The sample yields over 200,000 clones, 77% seen once. Sequenced: PBMCs. These receptors were taken from a woman in her sixties or seventies in good health and CMV-seropositive.

The chain uses TRBV2 and TRBJ2-5; TRBD2 might be the D (5 bases). CDR3 length equals 11 residues. The V gene lost 7 bases and the J gene lost 5 bases, with 8 bases spanning the gap. Germline V CDR1 and CDR2: SNHLY, FYNNEI. In DNA form, the CDR3 reads TGTGCCAGCACTAGGGAGGAGACCCAGTACTTC. Translating it yields CASTREETQYF.

The rearrangement uses TRBV18 and TRBJ1-3; D ambiguous. This CDR3 spans 16 amino acids. From germline, CDR1 is KGHSH and CDR2 LQKENI. Trimming left V 3 bases short and J 4 bases short, with 16 bases between. CDR3 region: CASSPPGQNRGNTIYF. CDR3 nucleotides: TGTGCCAGCTCACCGCCTGGGCAGAACCGCGGAAACACCATATATTTT.

This clone was seen once. V gene TRBV6-5 combines with J gene TRBJ1-6; 9 bases fit TRBD1. Trimming at V came to 5 bases and at J to 8 bases, leaving 4 bases not matched to a gene. The germline CDR1 and CDR2 sequences are MNHEY and SVGAGI. This CDR3 has 14 amino acids. The CDR3 region is CASSRTGADSPLHF. The DNA for the CDR3 is TGTGCCAGCAGTCGGACAGGGGCGGATTCACCCCTCCACTTT.

This clone was seen a handful of times. The rearrangement uses TRBV6-6 and TRBJ1-2; TRBD1 is a possible D gene (5 bases). Germline V lookup: CDR1 MNHNY, CDR2 SVGAGI (reference sequence). This CDR3 is built from 14 residues. The V end lost 8 bases, the J end lost 2 bases, and 15 bases lay between the germline ends. The CDR3 reads CASGGGGNNYGYTF. CDR3 in DNA: TGTGCCAGCGGCGGCGGGGGGAACAACTATGGCTACACCTTC.

The gene calls are TRBV5-4 and TRBJ2-2; TRBD1 might be the D (5 bases). Germline V gene lookup returns CDR1 SGHNT and CDR2 YYREEE (reference sequence). This CDR3 is built from 14 residues. V was clipped by 3 bases and J by 6 bases, with 12 bases between them. The CDR3 DNA is TGTGCCAGCAGCTCCGGTACAGGAGCCGGGGAGCTGTTTTTT. It specifies CASSSGTGAGELFF.

The chain joins TRBV6-6 to TRBJ1-5; TRBD1 matches at 11 bases. The V and J ends lost 7 bases and 4 bases, in that order; junction bases with no gene match: 9. The CDR3 loop spans 16 amino acids. Germline V gene data show CDR1 as MNHNY and CDR2 as SVGAGI (reference sequence). The chain's CDR3 is CASTGQGAPRNQPQHF. DNA for the CDR3: TGTGCCAGCACAGGACAGGGGGCTCCCAGGAATCAGCCCCAGCATTTT.

V and J are TRBV7-2 and TRBJ2-1; TRBD1 agrees at 7 bases. In germline, CDR1 is SGHTA, CDR2 FQGNSA. The CDR3 sequence is 15 residues long. V shed 1 base, J shed 4 bases, and the junction held 4 bases outside the gene matches. The CDR3 sequence is CASSLGRTGYNEQFF. The CDR3 DNA sequence: TGTGCCAGCAGCTTAGGGCGGACAGGATACAATGAGCAGTTCTTC.

The J gene is TRBJ2-6, the V gene TRBV21-1; the table gives TRBD1 as D, unverified against the DNA. TRBV21-1 is a listed pseudogene. The CDR3 has 20 amino acids. CDR3 DNA sequence: TGTGCCAGCACACCCGGGGGACAGGGTGGAGGGGACTCCGGGGCCAACGTCCTGACTTTC. Amino acid sequence: CASTPGGQGGGDSGANVLTF.

This clone came up many times. This chain links TRBV7-9 with TRBJ1-4; 7 bases are shared with TRBD1. Trimming at V came to 6 bases and at J to 7 bases, leaving 8 bases not matched to a gene. This CDR3 is 14 amino acids long. Germline V gene sequence: CDR1 SEHNR, CDR2 FQNEAQ (reference sequence). The CDR3 reads CASSPTGTREKLFF. The CDR3 coding sequence is TGTGCCAGCAGTCCGACAGGGACCCGTGAAAAACTGTTTTTT.

This clone showed up just once. V is TRBV5-5 and J is TRBJ1-2, with D uncertain. The CDR3 is made up of 15 amino acids. Trimming stripped 5 bases from V and 4 bases from J, with 18 bases between. Per the germline V gene, CDR1 is SGHKS and CDR2 is YYEKEE (reference sequence). The CDR3 protein is CASSSDRGRIYGYTF. DNA of the CDR3: TGTGCCAGCAGTTCCGATCGGGGTCGCATCTATGGCTACACCTTC. Together with reference TRBV5-5 and TRBJ1-2, the CDR3 gives the full variable domain: DAGVTQSPTHLIKTRGQQVTLRCSPISGHKSVSWYQQVLGQGPQFIFQYYEKEERGRGNFPDRFSARQFPNYSSELNVNALLLGDSALYLCASSSDRGRIYGYTFGSGTRLTVV.

The J gene is TRBJ1-5, the V gene TRBV6-5, with TRBD1 as a possible D gene (5 bases). The CDR3 sequence is 15 residues long. V dropped 5 bases and J dropped 5 bases, with 16 bases sitting between them. Looked up from germline, CDR1 is MNHEY and CDR2 is SVGAGI. The CDR3 coding sequence is TGTGCCAGCAGTGGCGACCCTAGGGGATATCAGCCCCAGCATTTT. Protein: CASSGDPRGYQPQHF.

This CDR3 reads CASSQVRDRGDSPLYEQYF. The CDR3 DNA reads TGCGCCAGCAGCCAAGTACGGGACAGGGGGGATTCCCCACTCTACGAGCAGTACTTC. The chain is built from TRBV4-1 and TRBJ2-7; 11 bases align to TRBD1. CDR1 MGHRA and CDR2 YSYEKL come from the germline V gene. The CDR3 totals 19 residues. With V trimmed by 1 base and J by 3 bases, 14 bases remained unmatched.

CDR3 residues: CASSWEGNNEQFF. CDR3 bases: TGCGCCAGCAGCTGGGAGGGAAACAATGAGCAGTTCTTC. The rearrangement joins TRBV5-1 to TRBJ2-1, with TRBD2 matching over 7 bases. This CDR3 has 13 amino acids. The V segment lost 3 bases and the J segment 5 bases; nucleotides outside the gene matches: 2. Germline V CDR1 and CDR2: SGHRS, YFSETQ.

The rearrangement links TRBV30 to TRBJ1-2; D not resolved. CDR1 is GTSNPN, CDR2 SVGIG, per germline (reference sequence). The CDR3 has 15 residues. Between the trimmed V and J ends, which lost 5 bases and 4 bases, there was a span of 20 bases. For the CDR3, the DNA is TGTGCCTGGCTTAATTGGAGATACGTAGCCTATGGCTACACCTTC. It specifies CAWLNWRYVAYGYTF.

The rearrangement links TRBV5-4 to TRBJ1-2; TRBD1 agrees at 7 bases. The length of the CDR3 is 14 residues. CDR1 is SGHNT, CDR2 YYREEE, per germline (reference sequence). Losses at the gene ends were 4 bases for V and 2 bases for J; bases not matched to a gene: 5. Here the CDR3 reads CASSPGQANYGYTF. The CDR3 nucleotides read TGTGCCAGCAGCCCTGGACAGGCAAACTATGGCTACACCTTC.

This CDR3 reads CASSPPADSYEQYF. In DNA form, the CDR3 reads TGTGCCAGCTCACCACCGGCCGACTCCTACGAGCAGTACTTC. The rearrangement links TRBV18 to TRBJ2-7; D uncertain. Deletions cut 0 bases from V and 0 bases from J, with 6 bases between. This CDR3 has 14 residues. Per the germline V gene, CDR1 is KGHSH and CDR2 is LQKENI.

This chain links TRBV7-2 with TRBJ1-2; 9 positions agree with TRBD1. Germline CDR1 SGHTA, CDR2 FQGNSA. The CDR3 totals 15 residues. V dropped 7 bases and J dropped 5; count of bases not matched to a gene: 11. The CDR3 sequence is CASTEEIDRGYGYTF. CDR3 nucleotides: TGTGCCAGCACCGAAGAAATTGACAGGGGGTATGGCTACACCTTC.

The rearrangement uses TRBV4-3 and TRBJ2-7; tentatively, D is TRBD2 (5 bases). Trimming removed 0 bases at V and 5 bases at J, with 11 bases between. Germline V lookup: CDR1 LGHNA, CDR2 YSLEER. The CDR3 loop spans 14 amino acids. CDR3 sequence (DNA): TGCGCCAGCAGCCAAGAGCCGGGATCCAACGAGCAGTACTTC. It encodes CASSQEPGSNEQYF.

The CDR3 here is CASTGTDTQYF. The CDR3 nucleotides are TGTGCCAGCACAGGCACAGATACGCAGTATTTT. The gene calls are TRBV2 and TRBJ2-3; unclear D gene. V was pared by 7 bases and J by 1 base, with 3 bases between. This CDR3 has 11 residues. Germline V gene lookup returns CDR1 SNHLY and CDR2 FYNNEI.

This chain joins TRBV7-9 and TRBJ2-7; D call uncertain. V lost 2 bases and J 1 base, leaving 9 bases between the germline ends. The CDR3 length is 14 residues. Germline values: CDR1 SEHNR, CDR2 FQNEAQ (reference sequence). Here the CDR3 reads CASSLLTGSYEQYF. CDR3 DNA sequence: TGTGCCAGCAGCTTATTAACGGGTTCCTACGAGCAGTACTTC.

The CDR3 sequence: CATSGTPVPNEKLFF. Written as DNA, the CDR3 is TGTGCCACCAGCGGTACACCCGTCCCTAATGAAAAACTGTTTTTT. This chain uses TRBV15 with TRBJ1-4; the D is unclear. V dropped 5 bases and J dropped 3 bases, with 13 bases sitting between them. CDR3 size: 15 residues. Per the germline V gene, CDR1 is LNHNV and CDR2 is YYDKDF (reference sequence).

The V gene is TRBV28, the J gene TRBJ2-1; tentative D call: TRBD1 (6 bases). Per germline, CDR1 MDHEN and CDR2 SYDVKM. Trimming left V 3 bases short and J 7 bases short, with 10 bases between. The CDR3 loop spans 13 amino acids. This CDR3 is CASSFQGRNEQFF. The CDR3 coding sequence is TGTGCCAGCAGTTTCCAGGGGCGTAATGAGCAGTTCTTC.

The rearrangement joins TRBV5-1 to TRBJ1-1, with D possibly matching TRBD1 (6 bases). The CDR3 is made up of 15 amino acids. CDR1 and CDR2 (germline): SGHRS, YFSETQ. V was pared by 0 bases and J by 6 bases, with 15 bases between. In nucleotides, the CDR3 is TGCGCCAGCAGCTTGGCCGGGGGGGGCGTCGCTGAAGCTTTCTTT. Amino acids: CASSLAGGGVAEAFF.

The V call is TRBV5-1, the J call TRBJ1-1; possible D gene TRBD1, 6 bases. The CDR3 covers 13 residues. Germline CDR1 SGHRS, CDR2 YFSETQ. Trimming stripped 0 bases from V and 11 bases from J, with 14 bases between. The DNA of the CDR3 is TGCGCCAGCAGCTTGGGAGGGACAACTAGGGCTTTCTTT. This gives the protein CASSLGGTTRAFF.

This chain links TRBV5-1 with TRBJ1-2; D not resolved. CDR1 SGHRS and CDR2 YFSETQ come from the germline V gene. The CDR3 loop spans 14 amino acids. The V gene lost 3 bases and the J gene lost 4 bases, with 13 bases spanning the gap. The CDR3 DNA sequence: TGCGCCAGCAGCTCGGTCGAAGCCCCCTATGGCTACACCTTC. It codes for CASSSVEAPYGYTF.

The V and J genes are TRBV30 and TRBJ1-1; D remains unclear. The CDR3 covers 13 residues. Germline CDR1 reads GTSNPN; CDR2 reads SVGIG (reference sequence). The V end was cut by 0 bases, the J end by 3 bases, with 8 bases between. The CDR3 DNA sequence: TGTGCCTGGAGTGTACTCCGGTACACTGAAGCTTTCTTT. Its protein is CAWSVLRYTEAFF.

The J gene is TRBJ1-6, the V gene TRBV5-1, with D tentatively TRBD1 (5 bases). Deletions cut 2 bases from V and 7 bases from J, with 16 bases between. Germline V CDR1 and CDR2: SGHRS, YFSETQ. There are 16 residues in the CDR3. The CDR3 nucleotides are TGCGCCAGCAGCTTTGGGGGGGTACCTAAGAATTCACCCCTCCACTTT. Amino acids: CASSFGGVPKNSPLHF.

In DNA, the CDR3 is TGTGCCAGCAGTGATTCAGGGGTGAACACTGAAGCTTTCTTT. Protein: CASSDSGVNTEAFF. The chain links TRBV2 to TRBJ1-1, with D perhaps matching TRBD1 (6 bases). Germline V gene lookup returns CDR1 SNHLY and CDR2 FYNNEI. Deletions cut 3 bases from V and 0 bases from J, with 8 bases between. The CDR3 consists of 14 residues.

This chain uses TRBV7-2 with TRBJ2-5; 14 nucleotides match TRBD2. The V segment lost 5 bases and the J segment 7 bases; nucleotides outside the gene matches: 15. The V gene's germline CDR1 is SGHTA and CDR2 FQGNSA. CDR3 length: 18 residues. CDR3 amino acids: CASSPQGRLAGGEGTQYF. The CDR3 nucleotides read TGTGCCAGCAGCCCCCAAGGTCGACTAGCGGGGGGGGAAGGGACCCAGTACTTC.

The chain uses TRBV18 and TRBJ2-1, with D possibly TRBD1 on 7 matching bases. Trimming left V 5 bases short and J 12 bases short, with 14 bases between. This CDR3 has 12 residues. CDR1 and CDR2 (germline): KGHSH, LQKENI. The CDR3 region is CASSSSQGGQFF. For the CDR3, the DNA is TGTGCCAGCTCATCCTCCCAGGGGGGGCAGTTCTTC.

The V call is TRBV15, the J call TRBJ1-4; perhaps TRBD1 as D (6 bases). Between the trimmed V and J ends, which lost 4 bases and 5 bases, there was a span of 14 bases. Germline V CDR1 and CDR2: LNHNV, YYDKDF (reference sequence). The CDR3 runs to 15 residues. The chain's CDR3 is CATSTGQRENEKLFF. The CDR3 DNA follows: TGTGCCACCAGCACAGGACAGAGAGAAAATGAAAAACTGTTTTTT.

This sequence joins TRBV19 and TRBJ2-5, with TRBD2 identical over 10 bases. Germline CDR1 and CDR2: LNHDA and SQIVND (reference sequence). V shed 7 bases, J shed 5 bases, and the junction held 4 bases outside the gene matches. The CDR3 is 13 residues long. The CDR3 coding sequence is TGTGCCAGTACTAGCGGGGGTCAGGAGACCCAGTACTTC. The encoded protein is CASTSGGQETQYF.